The 27 T cell receptor beta chains given below trace back to one sample, sequenced in a study of beta chain features in type 1 diabetes. Overall study findings and caveats: When Type 1 diabetes patients were examined, their TCRB CDR3s proved moderately but significantly shorter in all four CD4+ subsets.

Isolated RNA was reverse transcribed in full, so expressed TCRB transcripts were sequenced. Sequenced by immunoSEQ multiplex PCR; TCRdb stores in-frame clones only, minus some. In the table there are 550,000 to 850,000 clones, 13% of which are singletons. Their recognized antigens are unknown. Sequencing was performed on naive CD4+ T cells from blood. These receptors originate from a man in his late teens or twenties with type 1 diabetes.

J is TRBJ2-3 and V is TRBV11-2; unclear D gene. CDR3 length: 15 residues. The germline CDR1 and CDR2 sequences are SGHAT and FQNNGV. Deletions cut 2 bases from V and 5 bases from J, with 14 bases between. The CDR3 DNA reads TGTGCCAGCAGCTTACAGCTCCTGGGCGGAGATACGCAGTATTTT. Encoded protein: CASSLQLLGGDTQYF.

This clone was detected a few times. A junction end diverges from the germline sequence, so it may reflect a read error. The V and J genes are TRBV20-1 and TRBJ2-5; TRBD2 agrees at 11 bases. CDR1 is DFQATT, CDR2 SNEGSKA, per germline (reference sequence). CDR3 size: 11 residues. The CDR3 protein is CSLTSGEIQYF. CDR3 coding DNA: TGCAGTTTGACTAGCGGGGAGATCCAGTACTTC.

Only a few counts were recorded for this clone. The chain employs TRBV6-5 and TRBJ1-2; D is perhaps TRBD1 (5 bases). The CDR3 runs 15 residues. Germline V gene lookup returns CDR1 MNHEY and CDR2 SVGAGI. V dropped 2 bases and J dropped 6 bases, with 16 bases sitting between them. Written as DNA, the CDR3 is TGTGCCAGCAGTTACAATTCGGCAGGGACGGATGGCTACACCTTC. Protein sequence: CASSYNSAGTDGYTF.

This clone occurred a few times. V is TRBV5-6 and J is TRBJ1-1, with D possibly TRBD1 on 6 matching bases. V dropped 4 bases and J dropped 4 bases, with 20 bases sitting between them. The CDR3 runs 16 residues. The V gene's germline CDR1 is SGHDT and CDR2 YYEEEE. The chain's CDR3 is CASSPKLTGVATEAFF. DNA for the CDR3: TGTGCCAGCAGCCCGAAACTGACAGGTGTGGCCACTGAAGCTTTCTTT. The whole variable domain, remainder taken from reference TRBV5-6 and TRBJ1-1, is DAGVTQSPTHLIKTRGQQVTLRCSPKSGHDTVSWYQQALGQGPQFIFQYYEEEERQRGNFPDRFSGHQFPNYSSELNVNALLLGDSALYLCASSPKLTGVATEAFFGQGTRLTVV.

The rearrangement joins TRBV10-3 to TRBJ2-7; TRBD1 aligns across 9 bases. Germline values: CDR1 ENHRY, CDR2 SYGVKD. The CDR3 is made up of 14 amino acids. V gave up 4 bases and J gave up 5 bases; unmatched junction bases: 6. This chain's CDR3 is CAISGRGQGHEQYF. DNA of the CDR3: TGTGCCATCAGTGGAAGGGGACAGGGCCACGAGCAGTACTTC.

This clone has only a few counts. J is TRBJ2-7 and V is TRBV10-3, with TRBD1 identical over 7 bases. V shed 3 bases and J 3 bases; nucleotides not matched to a gene: 17. The CDR3 loop spans 18 amino acids. CDR1 is ENHRY and CDR2 is SYGVKD in the germline V gene. The CDR3: CAISDPRLKGAKGYEQYF. As DNA, the CDR3 is TGTGCCATCAGTGACCCCAGGCTCAAGGGGGCTAAAGGCTACGAGCAGTACTTC.

This clone showed up just a few times. This chain links TRBV27 with TRBJ1-1; no clear D gene. In germline, CDR1 is MNHEY, CDR2 SMNVEV (reference sequence). V lost 7 bases to trimming and J lost 0 bases, with 6 bases between them. The length of the CDR3 is 12 residues. This CDR3 reads CASNSVNTEAFF. The CDR3 nucleotides are TGTGCCAGCAACTCCGTGAACACTGAAGCTTTCTTT.

The table lists this clone with a few counts. This CDR3 reads CASSLAIGQTDTQYF. CDR3 nucleotide sequence: TGCGCCAGCAGCTTGGCCATTGGACAGACAGATACGCAGTATTTT. The V call is TRBV5-1, the J call TRBJ2-3; TRBD1 is a possible D gene (6 bases). The CDR3 is 15 residues long. Germline assignment: CDR1 SGHRS and CDR2 YFSETQ. V was shortened by 0 bases and J by 3 bases, with 11 bases between the two germline ends.

The chain is built from TRBV30 and TRBJ2-3; 7 positions match TRBD1. Germline lookup yields CDR1 GTSNPN and CDR2 SVGIG (reference sequence). Trimming removed 2 bases from V and 1 base from J; junction bases left unmatched: 6. There are 15 residues in the CDR3. The CDR3 bases are TGTGCCTGGAGTCCCGAGGGACAGCGCACAGATACGCAGTATTTT. Amino acid sequence: CAWSPEGQRTDTQYF.

V gene TRBV5-1 combines with J gene TRBJ2-5; either TRBD1 or TRBD2 may fit D (5 bases each). The V and J ends lost 3 bases and 4 bases respectively, with 7 bases between them. The CDR3 has 12 amino acids. The germline CDR1 and CDR2 sequences are SGHRS and YFSETQ. The CDR3 region is CASSYGGETQYF. CDR3 nucleotides: TGCGCCAGCAGCTATGGGGGAGAGACCCAGTACTTC.

This chain joins TRBV29-1 and TRBJ1-1; D ambiguous. V was shortened by 5 bases and J by 0 bases, with 13 bases between the two germline ends. There are 14 residues in the CDR3. Germline loops: CDR1 SQVTM, CDR2 ANQGSEA. The CDR3 DNA is TGCAGCGTTCAAGGGCGCCTCATGAACACTGAAGCTTTCTTT. This translates into CSVQGRLMNTEAFF.

The table lists this clone with a few counts. The rearrangement uses TRBV5-1 and TRBJ1-1; D remains unclear. The germline V gene encodes CDR1 SGHRS and CDR2 YFSETQ. V gave up 7 bases and J gave up 8 bases, with 12 bases separating them. The CDR3 contains 11 residues. The DNA for the CDR3 is TGCGCCAGCGCAGGCCAGACCGAAGCTTTCTTT. Encoded protein: CASAGQTEAFF.

The table lists this clone with a few counts. V is TRBV10-2 and J is TRBJ1-3; weak D call: TRBD1 (5 bases). Germline CDR1 reads WSHSY; CDR2 reads SAAADI. V was clipped by 7 bases and J by 0 bases, with 10 bases between them. This CDR3 region has 14 residues. The CDR3 sequence: CASKDTHSGNTIYF. In DNA form, the CDR3 reads TGCGCCAGCAAGGACACGCACTCTGGAAACACCATATATTTT.

V usage is TRBV5-6 and J usage is TRBJ2-3; D gene uncertain. V lost 3 bases and J 2 bases, leaving 10 bases between the germline ends. The CDR3 length is 14 residues. Germline V lookup: CDR1 SGHDT, CDR2 YYEEEE. CDR3 protein: CASSWERYTDTQYF. In nucleotides, the CDR3 is TGTGCCAGCAGCTGGGAACGATACACAGATACGCAGTATTTT.

V and J are TRBV14 and TRBJ2-6, with D possibly TRBD1 on 5 matching bases. This CDR3 has 17 residues. The V and J ends lost 4 bases and 0 bases respectively, with 13 bases between them. CDR1 and CDR2 (germline): SGHDN, FVKESK. The CDR3 sequence: CASSRTQALSGANVLTF. The CDR3 nucleotides are TGTGCCAGCAGCCGAACACAGGCACTCTCTGGGGCCAACGTCCTGACTTTC.

On this clone itself: This sample also contains other DNA sequences that code for the same CDR3. The chain uses TRBV5-1 and TRBJ2-5; TRBD2 agrees at 7 bases. CDR1 is SGHRS, CDR2 YFSETQ, per germline. The CDR3 is 14 residues long. J lost 4 bases, V lost 4 bases, and 7 bases had no gene match. Here the CDR3 reads CASSLGPGGETQYF. CDR3 DNA: TGCGCCAGCAGCCTAGGACCGGGGGGAGAGACCCAGTACTTC.

This clone was seen only a few times. J is TRBJ2-3 and V is TRBV11-3; TRBD1 agrees at 8 bases. The CDR3 runs 16 residues. The V gene's germline CDR1 is SGHNT and CDR2 YENEEA. The trim removed 5 bases at V and 6 bases at J, leaving 13 bases unmatched. The CDR3 DNA follows: TGTGCCAGCAGCCTTCGACAGGGGTCATATGGCGATACGCAGTATTTT. Protein: CASSLRQGSYGDTQYF.

The J gene is TRBJ2-1, the V gene TRBV18; possibly TRBD1 or TRBD2 for D (5 bases each). The germline gives CDR1 KGHSH, CDR2 LQKENI. This CDR3 is 18 amino acids long. V was shortened by 1 base and J by 4 bases, with 20 bases between the two germline ends. The CDR3 loop is CASSPREGVLRGYNEQFF. In DNA form, the CDR3 reads TGTGCCAGCTCACCACGCGAAGGGGTTTTACGGGGATACAATGAGCAGTTCTTC.

V gene TRBV4-1 combines with J gene TRBJ2-1; 8 bases are shared with TRBD2. The germline V gene has CDR1 MGHRA and CDR2 YSYEKL. The CDR3 extends over 15 amino acids. The trim removed 0 bases at V and 12 bases at J, leaving 10 bases unmatched. The CDR3 DNA is TGCGCCAGCAGCCAAGACCCCACCCTCGGGACTAGGCAGTTCTTC. This gives the protein CASSQDPTLGTRQFF.

The chain joins TRBV30 to TRBJ1-5; D is perhaps TRBD1 (6 bases). The CDR3 covers 15 residues. Per germline, CDR1 GTSNPN and CDR2 SVGIG (reference sequence). V lost 5 bases and J lost 5, with 19 bases in between. The CDR3 sequence is CAWSIGTSFYQPQHF. The CDR3 DNA sequence: TGTGCCTGGTCCATAGGGACATCTTTCTATCAGCCCCAGCATTTT.

This clone was found a few times. V gene TRBV9 combines with J gene TRBJ1-1; tentative D call: TRBD1 (5 bases). Germline V CDR1 and CDR2: SGDLS, YYNGEE. This CDR3 comprises 16 residues. V was clipped by 3 bases and J by 2 bases, with 17 bases between them. The CDR3 spells CASSASSRGRNTEAFF. The CDR3 DNA is TGTGCCAGCAGCGCTAGCTCAAGGGGAAGAAACACTGAAGCTTTCTTT.

The chain recombines TRBV7-2 with TRBJ1-1; no reliable D call. V was pared by 4 bases and J by 0 bases, with 9 bases between. Germline V gene sequence: CDR1 SGHTA, CDR2 FQGNSA. This CDR3 is 14 amino acids long. CDR3 residues: CASSSGWLNTEAFF. CDR3 in DNA: TGTGCCAGCAGCTCAGGATGGCTGAACACTGAAGCTTTCTTT.

This clone showed up just a few times. As DNA, the CDR3 is TGCGCCAGCAGCCCCACTAGCGGGGGGGCCTCCTACAATGAGCAGTTCTTC. Translation: CASSPTSGGASYNEQFF. V is TRBV5-1 and J is TRBJ2-1, with TRBD2 matching 13 bases. This CDR3 spans 17 amino acids. Germline V gene data show CDR1 as SGHRS and CDR2 as YFSETQ. The V gene end was trimmed by 4 bases and the J gene end by 0 bases; junction bases not matched to a gene: 4.

The chain recombines TRBV5-1 with TRBJ2-1; D is undetermined. Trimming shortened V by 2 bases and J by 6 bases, and 9 bases separated the two germline ends. The CDR3 loop spans 13 amino acids. The V gene's germline CDR1 is SGHRS and CDR2 YFSETQ. This CDR3 reads CASSFASSNEQFF. The CDR3 DNA follows: TGCGCCAGCAGCTTTGCGAGTAGCAATGAGCAGTTCTTC.

J is TRBJ1-2 and V is TRBV6-5; TRBD1 agrees at 10 bases. The CDR3 runs to 15 residues. Germline CDR1 MNHEY, CDR2 SVGAGI. Trimming cost V 2 bases and J 6 bases; bases outside gene matches: 6. The CDR3 DNA follows: TGTGCCAGCAGTTACCAACTCGGGACAGGGGATGGCTACACCTTC. Translated: CASSYQLGTGDGYTF.

This CDR3 is CASGRGTDTQYF. The CDR3 region has the DNA TGTGCCAGCGGCAGGGGAACAGATACGCAGTATTTT. This chain joins TRBV2 and TRBJ2-3, with a possible D match to TRBD1 (6 bases). V was clipped by 8 bases and J by 3 bases, with 9 bases between them. This CDR3 region has 12 residues. CDR1 SNHLY and CDR2 FYNNEI come from the germline V gene.

V is TRBV27 and J is TRBJ2-7, with unresolved D. This CDR3 spans 12 amino acids. Germline V lookup: CDR1 MNHEY, CDR2 SMNVEV (reference sequence). Trimming took 6 bases from V and 4 from J, leaving 10 bases between them. CDR3 loop: CASRTVGYEQYF. Written as DNA, the CDR3 is TGTGCCAGCAGAACTGTAGGGTACGAGCAGTACTTC.